Listed below are T cell receptor beta chains from one sample, sequenced in a study of T cells in Graves' hyperthyroidism and ophthalmopathy. TCRdb itself ran the multiplex PCR reads through MiXCR, one entry per CDR3 protein. The sample records fewer than 400,000 distinct CDR3 sequences, about an eighth being singletons. Sample: blood. These receptors all come from a man between 45 and 60 years old with Graves' ophthalmopathy. Both conserved end residues are part of each CDR3. The order of the fields is D gene, V gene, J gene, clone size, CDR3 protein, CDR3 DNA. D genes are given only for firm matches. For some rows the clone size is stated as once, few or many, or as a class when expanded; others skip it.

TRBD2	TRBV10-3	TRBJ2-1	many	CAISDGGRALNEQFF	TGTGCCATCAGTGACGGTGGGAGGGCCCTCAATGAGCAGTTCTTC
-	TRBV27	TRBJ1-4	-	CASRPSGWNEKLFF	TGTGCCAGCCGACCCTCGGGGTGGAATGAAAAACTGTTTTTT
-	TRBV6-1	TRBJ1-2	-	CASMADIVWGYTF	TGTGCCAGCATGGCGGACATCGTGTGGGGCTACACCTTC
-	TRBV27	TRBJ1-1	many	CASSPKGGNTEAFF	TGTGCCAGCAGCCCTAAGGGGGGGAACACTGAAGCTTTCTTT
TRBD1	TRBV30	TRBJ1-1	many	CAWSGGTEHEAFF	TGTGCCTGGAGCGGAGGGACAGAACATGAAGCTTTCTTT
TRBD1	TRBV29-1	TRBJ2-7	-	CSVEIPGQGDYEQYF	TGCAGCGTTGAAATCCCGGGACAGGGGGACTACGAGCAGTACTTC
-	TRBV30	TRBJ2-3	many	CAWSLSDTQYF	TGTGCCTGGAGTCTCTCCGATACGCAGTATTTT
TRBD2	TRBV9	TRBJ2-1	-	CASSDQTPTSGSYNEQFF	TGTGCCAGCAGCGATCAAACCCCCACTAGCGGGAGCTACAATGAGCAGTTCTTC
TRBD1	TRBV7-2	TRBJ2-5	-	CASSLVGTGAFQETQYF	TGTGCCAGCAGCTTAGTTGGGACAGGGGCCTTCCAAGAGACCCAGTACTTC
-	TRBV7-3	TRBJ2-2	many	CASSVDSGLNTGELFF	TGTGCCAGCAGCGTGGACAGCGGCCTGAACACCGGGGAGCTGTTTTTT
-	TRBV9	TRBJ2-3	-	CASSVAGGLTDTQYF	TGTGCCAGCAGCGTAGCCGGCGGCCTCACAGATACGCAGTATTTT
TRBD1	TRBV5-5	TRBJ1-3	-	CASSAAGGDTIYF	TGTGCCAGCAGCGCAGCAGGGGGAGACACCATATATTTT
TRBD2	TRBV7-9	TRBJ2-1	many	CASSFFSGSRGVYNEQFF	TGTGCCAGCAGCTTCTTTAGCGGGAGCAGGGGAGTCTACAATGAGCAGTTCTTC
-	TRBV28	TRBJ1-5	many	CASSIHGTLGGQPQHF	TGTGCCAGCAGTATCCACGGGACGCTCGGCGGGCAGCCCCAGCATTTT
-	TRBV24-1	TRBJ2-7	few	CATSDTTAPYEQYF	TGTGCCACCAGTGATACCACGGCCCCCTACGAGCAGTACTTC
-	TRBV6-1	TRBJ2-1	many	CASSDAYDRFGNEQFF	TGTGCCAGCAGTGACGCGTATGACAGGTTTGGGAATGAGCAGTTCTTC
TRBD2	TRBV10-2	TRBJ2-1	many	CASSEPSSGDPEQFF	TGCGCCAGCAGCGAACCTAGTAGCGGGGATCCTGAGCAGTTCTTC
-	TRBV20-1	TRBJ2-2	few	CSANDPAEGVELFF	TGCAGTGCTAACGATCCGGCGGAAGGTGTGGAGCTGTTTTTT
-	TRBV5-5	TRBJ2-1	many	CASSLEGESHNEQFF	TGTGCCAGCAGCTTGGAGGGGGAAAGTCACAATGAGCAGTTCTTC
TRBD2	TRBV19	TRBJ2-1	many	CASSIGDSGRGNEQFF	TGTGCCAGTAGTATAGGGGATAGCGGGAGAGGCAATGAGCAGTTCTTC
TRBD1	TRBV12-5	TRBJ2-1	few	CASGLDNTDRGPEQFF	TGTGCTAGTGGTTTGGACAATACGGACAGGGGGCCCGAGCAGTTCTTC
TRBD1	TRBV10-2	TRBJ2-7	few	CASSENRGFSYEQYF	TGCGCCAGCAGTGAGAACAGGGGGTTTTCCTACGAGCAGTACTTC
-	TRBV12-3/TRBV12-4	TRBJ2-7	many	CASSPSGQISYEQYF	TGTGCCAGCAGCCCCTCGGGTCAGATCTCCTACGAGCAGTACTTC
TRBD2	TRBV11-2	TRBJ2-3	many	CASSLGREGTDTQYF	TGTGCCAGCAGCTTAGGGCGGGAGGGCACAGATACGCAGTATTTT
-	TRBV30	TRBJ1-1	many	CAWSVILGPTEAFF	TGTGCCTGGAGTGTGATCTTGGGGCCAACTGAAGCTTTCTTT
-	TRBV19	TRBJ2-7	few	CASSDVDSYEQYF	TGTGCCAGTAGTGACGTAGACAGCTACGAGCAGTACTTC
-	TRBV5-6	TRBJ2-4	-	CASSYRLAKNIQYF	TGTGCCAGCAGCTACCGATTAGCCAAAAACATTCAGTACTTC
-	TRBV7-9	TRBJ2-7	few	CASRRPGPPMDEQYF	TGTGCCAGCAGGCGTCCGGGACCCCCAATGGACGAGCAGTACTTC
TRBD1	TRBV7-3	TRBJ2-5	few	CASSLNQGTGEQETQYF	TGTGCCAGCAGCCTAAACCAAGGGACAGGGGAACAAGAGACCCAGTACTTC
-	TRBV27	TRBJ2-5	few	CASGLFETQYF	TGTGCCAGCGGGCTCTTTGAGACCCAGTACTTC
-	TRBV3-1	TRBJ2-2	-	CASSQGPLAGELFF	TGTGCCAGCAGCCAAGGCCCGCTAGCCGGGGAGCTGTTTTTT
TRBD1	TRBV6-2/TRBV6-3	TRBJ1-2	many	CASTPTGKSGGYTF	TGTGCCAGCACCCCGACAGGGAAGTCCGGTGGCTACACCTTC
-	TRBV5-1	TRBJ1-1	many	CASSLERLNTEAFF	TGCGCCAGCAGCTTGGAACGGTTGAACACTGAAGCTTTCTTT
-	TRBV12-3/TRBV12-4	TRBJ1-1	few	CASSPTGRTVNTEAFF	TGTGCCAGCAGCCCAACCGGGCGGACGGTGAACACTGAAGCTTTCTTT
TRBD1	TRBV10-3	TRBJ2-3	many	CAIKGTGTPDTQYF	TGTGCCATCAAAGGGACAGGGACACCAGATACGCAGTATTTT
TRBD2	TRBV20-1	TRBJ2-5	many	CSARDRLAALRRDQYF	TGCAGTGCTAGAGACAGACTAGCGGCACTCCGCCGGGACCAGTACTTC
-	TRBV10-3	TRBJ1-5	many	CATQDGASNQPQHF	TGTGCCACCCAGGACGGAGCTAGCAATCAGCCCCAGCATTTT
-	TRBV5-1	TRBJ2-5	-	CASSLVGGHSQETQYF	TGCGCCAGCAGCTTGGTGGGGGGACACTCCCAAGAGACCCAGTACTTC
TRBD1	TRBV7-2	TRBJ1-5	many	CASSLRGRNQPQHF	TGTGCCAGCAGCTTAAGGGGGCGCAATCAGCCCCAGCATTTT
-	TRBV20-1	TRBJ2-1	many	CSARTGLGDHEQFF	TGCAGTGCTAGAACAGGGTTGGGGGACCATGAGCAGTTCTTC
-	TRBV27	TRBJ2-2	few	CASSYWGDTGELFF	TGTGCCAGCAGTTACTGGGGGGACACCGGGGAGCTGTTTTTT
TRBD2	TRBV6-1	TRBJ2-5	few	CASSPAGTRKETQYF	TGTGCCAGCAGCCCTGCTGGGACTAGGAAAGAGACCCAGTACTTC
-	TRBV2	TRBJ2-1	many	CASSKQRSSYNEQFF	TGTGCCAGCAGTAAACAGCGGAGCTCCTACAATGAGCAGTTCTTC
-	TRBV12-3/TRBV12-4	TRBJ2-7	-	CASSSTTVQYF	TGTGCCAGCAGCAGTACCACAGTGCAGTACTTC
TRBD2	TRBV27	TRBJ2-5	-	CASSPGTSGRPYQETQYF	TGTGCCAGCAGCCCCGGGACTAGCGGGAGACCGTACCAAGAGACCCAGTACTTC